What follows are 20 T cell receptor beta chains derived from one specimen sequenced in a study of blood T cell repertoires in COVID-19. TCRdb's copy holds only in-frame clones and misses some; the assay was immunoSEQ multiplex PCR. Of approximately 200,000 clones in the sample, 80% to 85% were seen once. The sample consisted of peripheral blood. The receptors were sampled from a woman aged 60-70 years with acute or convalescent COVID-19.

This clone was detected once. The chain couples TRBV14 to TRBJ2-5, with 7 bases lining up with TRBD2. This CDR3 spans 14 amino acids. Germline V gives CDR1 SGHDN, CDR2 FVKESK. J gave up 1 base and V 4 bases, and 3 bases lay outside the gene matches. CDR3 bases: TGTGCCAGCAGCCCCGGGACTATCCAAGAGACCCAGTACTTC. It codes for CASSPGTIQETQYF.

The V call is TRBV5-4, the J call TRBJ1-1, with no clear D. Germline V CDR1 and CDR2: SGHNT, YYREEE (reference sequence). Trimming removed 0 bases at V and 7 bases at J, with 7 bases between. This CDR3 contains 12 residues. The CDR3 here is CASSLAGNEAFF. DNA for the CDR3: TGTGCCAGCAGCTTGGCGGGGAATGAAGCTTTCTTT. The entire variable domain, with the rest obtained from reference TRBV5-4 and TRBJ1-1, is as follows: ETGVTQSPTHLIKTRGQQVTLRCSSQSGHNTVSWYQQALGQGPQFIFQYYREEENGRGNFPPRFSGLQFPNYSSELNVNALELDDSALYLCASSLAGNEAFFGQGTRLTVV.

J is TRBJ1-5 and V is TRBV4-2; 7 bases match TRBD1. Trimming removed 5 bases from V and 7 bases from J; junction bases left unmatched: 5. The CDR3 runs 13 residues. Per the germline V gene, CDR1 is LGHNA and CDR2 is YNFKEQ. CDR3 DNA: TGTGCCAGCAGCGACAGGGTGGGGCAGCCCCAGCATTTT. Translation: CASSDRVGQPQHF.

This chain uses TRBV3-1 (or the pseudogene TRBV3-2) with TRBJ2-3; 11 nucleotides align to TRBD1. Unmatched junction bases numbered 6, after V lost 5 bases and J lost 5 bases. Germline loops: CDR1 LGHDT, CDR2 YNNKEL (reference sequence). The CDR3 is made up of 15 amino acids. CDR3 nucleotide sequence: TGTGCCAGCAGCTTACGGACAGGGGGCAGAGATACGCAGTATTTT. Translating it yields CASSLRTGGRDTQYF.

This rearrangement joins TRBV27 to TRBJ1-5; the match to TRBD1 covers 7 bases. This CDR3 contains 15 residues. V was clipped by 5 bases and J by 2 bases; unmatched bases: 6. Germline lookup yields CDR1 MNHEY and CDR2 SMNVEV (reference sequence). CDR3 in amino acids: CASSHDRVGNQPQHF. CDR3 DNA sequence: TGTGCCAGCAGTCATGACAGGGTGGGCAATCAGCCCCAGCATTTT.

This chain connects TRBV19 to TRBJ1-2; tentative D call: TRBD1 (5 bases). Between the trimmed V and J ends, which lost 3 bases and 4 bases, there was a span of 9 bases. Germline V gives CDR1 LNHDA, CDR2 SQIVND (reference sequence). The CDR3 consists of 13 residues. CDR3 residues: CASSIQGLYGYTF. In DNA form, the CDR3 reads TGTGCCAGTAGTATTCAGGGACTCTATGGCTACACCTTC.

CDR3 protein: CASSQRTGANYGYTF. The CDR3 nucleotides are TGTGCCAGCAGCCAAAGGACAGGAGCTAACTATGGCTACACCTTC. The rearrangement uses TRBV14 and TRBJ1-2; 7 positions agree with TRBD1. Per the germline V gene, CDR1 is SGHDN and CDR2 is FVKESK. V lost 2 bases and J lost 0; bases outside the gene matches: 3. This CDR3 has 15 amino acids.

This chain joins TRBV5-6 and TRBJ2-3, with a weak D call TRBD1 (6 bases). Trimming removed 1 base at V and 3 bases at J, with 6 bases between. This CDR3 has 13 amino acids. Germline loops: CDR1 SGHDT, CDR2 YYEEEE. CDR3 sequence reads: CASSLRGTDTQYF. The CDR3 coding sequence is TGTGCCAGCAGCTTGAGGGGGACAGATACGCAGTATTTT. Combining the CDR3 with reference TRBV5-6 and TRBJ2-3 gives the whole variable domain DAGVTQSPTHLIKTRGQQVTLRCSPKSGHDTVSWYQQALGQGPQFIFQYYEEEERQRGNFPDRFSGHQFPNYSSELNVNALLLGDSALYLCASSLRGTDTQYFGPGTRLTVL.

Written as DNA, the CDR3 is TGTGCCAGCAGCCAAGAGAGCGGGGGAAGCTCCTACGAGCAGTACTTC. Its translation is CASSQESGGSSYEQYF. The chain combines TRBV4-2 with TRBJ2-7; 8 positions agree with TRBD2. CDR1 and CDR2 from the germline V gene are LGHNA and YNFKEQ. CDR3 length equals 16 residues. V dropped 0 bases and J dropped 0; count of bases not matched to a gene: 4.

The chain carries TRBV30 and TRBJ1-2, with D possibly being TRBD1 (5 bases). The CDR3 loop spans 16 amino acids. The germline CDR1 and CDR2 sequences are GTSNPN and SVGIG (reference sequence). V was clipped by 4 bases and J by 5 bases, with 23 bases between them. CDR3 sequence (DNA): TGTGCCTGGAAGCCGTTTTCGGCAGGGTATTCTTATGGCTACACCTTC. Its translation is CAWKPFSAGYSYGYTF.

V is TRBV6-5 and J is TRBJ1-5, with 12 bases that match TRBD1. CDR1 is MNHEY, CDR2 SVGAGI, per germline. Trimming took 8 bases from V and 5 from J; bases not matched to a gene: 7. This CDR3 contains 15 residues. CDR3 coding DNA: TGTGCCAGCTGGGACAGGGGGCTTGAATATCAGCCCCAGCATTTT. Translation gives CASWDRGLEYQPQHF.

The chain uses TRBV4-3 and TRBJ2-7; D is perhaps TRBD2 (5 bases). V was clipped by 1 base and J by 1 base, with 8 bases between them. The CDR3 runs to 14 residues. Looked up from germline, CDR1 is LGHNA and CDR2 is YSLEER. The CDR3 region is CASSQVGGSYEQYF. Written as DNA, the CDR3 is TGCGCCAGCAGCCAAGTAGGAGGATCCTACGAGCAGTACTTC.

Remarks on this clone: The junction departs from germline at one end; a sequencing error may be responsible. This sequence joins TRBV5-6 and TRBJ2-7; tentatively, D is TRBD1 (5 bases). The CDR3 covers 14 residues. Looked up from germline, CDR1 is SGHDT and CDR2 is YYEEEE. CDR3 sequence reads: CTSSSHQGGDEQYF. Here the CDR3 DNA reads TGTACCAGCAGCTCGCACCAGGGTGGGGACGAGCAGTACTTC.

The chain uses TRBV5-6 and TRBJ1-2; no definite D call. Germline CDR1 and CDR2: SGHDT and YYEEEE. The ends were cut back, 0 bases at V and 4 bases at J, with 16 bases in the middle. The CDR3 contains 16 residues. Written as DNA, the CDR3 is TGTGCCAGCAGCTTGGCCAGGCCAGAGTTCTCCTATGGCTACACCTTC. Amino acid sequence: CASSLARPEFSYGYTF.

This chain links TRBV18 with TRBJ1-6, with a weak D call TRBD1 (5 bases). This CDR3 comprises 15 residues. In germline, CDR1 is KGHSH, CDR2 LQKENI. With 5 bases removed from V and 7 bases from J, the gap between germline ends came to 15 bases. CDR3 nucleotides: TGTGCCAGCTCATCCGGGGGGTTGGAAAATTCACCCCTCCACTTT. It is translated as CASSSGGLENSPLHF.

This chain joins TRBV6-1 and TRBJ2-7; D gene ambiguous. With 0 bases removed from V and 0 bases from J, the gap between germline ends came to 3 bases. The germline gives CDR1 MNHNS, CDR2 SASEGT. This CDR3 has 13 residues. CDR3 sequence: CASSEASSYEQYF. The CDR3 nucleotides are TGTGCCAGCAGTGAAGCCAGCTCCTACGAGCAGTACTTC.

V gene TRBV5-5 combines with J gene TRBJ1-6; 10 nucleotides match TRBD1. Unmatched junction bases numbered 8, after V lost 4 bases and J lost 10 bases. The CDR3 totals 15 residues. Germline CDR1 SGHKS, CDR2 YYEKEE (reference sequence). CDR3 in amino acids: CASSGGTGARSPLHF. The CDR3 DNA is TGTGCCAGCAGCGGAGGGACAGGGGCACGATCACCCCTCCACTTT. Using reference TRBV5-5 and TRBJ1-6 for the parts outside the CDR3, the full variable domain is DAGVTQSPTHLIKTRGQQVTLRCSPISGHKSVSWYQQVLGQGPQFIFQYYEKEERGRGNFPDRFSARQFPNYSSELNVNALLLGDSALYLCASSGGTGARSPLHFGNGTRLTVT.

The chain uses TRBV27 and TRBJ2-6; no firm D call. The CDR3 sequence is 14 residues long. V dropped 3 bases and J dropped 0 bases, with 3 bases sitting between them. Germline V gene data show CDR1 as MNHEY and CDR2 as SMNVEV (reference sequence). DNA for the CDR3: TGTGCCAGCAGTTTTTACTCTGGGGCCAACGTCCTGACTTTC. Its protein is CASSFYSGANVLTF.

The CDR3 is CASSSPRGGQGVYEQFF. The CDR3 bases are TGTGCCAGCAGTTCCCCGCGGGGAGGACAGGGGGTGTATGAGCAGTTCTTC. This chain uses TRBV27 with TRBJ2-1; 10 bases match TRBD1. With V trimmed by 4 bases and J by 8 bases, 14 bases remained unmatched. CDR1 and CDR2 (germline): MNHEY, SMNVEV (reference sequence). The CDR3 has 17 amino acids.

Turning to this clone: Other DNA sequences in this sample translate to the same CDR3. The chain has TRBV7-9 and TRBJ1-1; TRBD1 matches 8 bases. Germline V lookup: CDR1 SEHNR, CDR2 FQNEAQ (reference sequence). The V and J ends lost 5 bases and 1 base, in that order; junction bases with no gene match: 3. This CDR3 has 14 residues. The CDR3 protein is CASSLGQGNTEAFF. Written as DNA, the CDR3 is TGTGCCAGCAGCCTTGGACAGGGGAACACTGAAGCTTTCTTT. The full variable domain, rest sourced from reference TRBV7-9 and TRBJ1-1, is DTGVSQNPRHKITKRGQNVTFRCDPISEHNRLYWYRQTLGQGPEFLTYFQNEAQLEKSRLLSDRFSAERPKGSFSTLEIQRTEQGDSAMYLCASSLGQGNTEAFFGQGTRLTVV.